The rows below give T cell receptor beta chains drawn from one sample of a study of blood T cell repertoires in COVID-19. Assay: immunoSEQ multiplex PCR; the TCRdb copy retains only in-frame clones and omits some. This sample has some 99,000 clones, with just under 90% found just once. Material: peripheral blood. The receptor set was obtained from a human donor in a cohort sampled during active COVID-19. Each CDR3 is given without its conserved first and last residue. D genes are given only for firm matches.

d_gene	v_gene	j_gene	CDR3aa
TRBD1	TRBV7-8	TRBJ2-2	ASSLDGTGPGELF
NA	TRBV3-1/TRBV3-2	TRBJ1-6	ASSPLSRGGSPLH
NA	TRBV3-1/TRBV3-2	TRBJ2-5	ASGHRGSQETQY
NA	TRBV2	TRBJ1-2	ASSLRQLTNYGYT
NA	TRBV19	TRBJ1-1	ASSIDPSSRTEAF
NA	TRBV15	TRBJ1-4	ATSRDREGGNEKLF
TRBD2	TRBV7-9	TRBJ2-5	ASSLKGLAEETQY
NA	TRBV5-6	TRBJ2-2	ASSPAGTNTGELF
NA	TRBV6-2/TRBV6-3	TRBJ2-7	ASSEGGAVSYEQY
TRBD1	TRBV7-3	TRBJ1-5	ASSLFLTDRGSNQPQH
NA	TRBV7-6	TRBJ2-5	ASSPALRASQETQY
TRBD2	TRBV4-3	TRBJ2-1	ASSQGKTSGTGEQF
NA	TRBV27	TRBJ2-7	ASRKNTGFSEQY
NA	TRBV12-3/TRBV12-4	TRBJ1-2	ASTTGYYGYT
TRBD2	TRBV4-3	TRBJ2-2	ASSQASGATGELF
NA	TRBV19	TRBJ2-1	ASSISPPKRDEQF
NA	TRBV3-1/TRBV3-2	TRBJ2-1	ASSRLGSYNEQF